These 23 T cell receptor beta chains originate from one sample sequenced in a study of blood T cell repertoires in COVID-19. Profiled with immunoSEQ multiplex PCR; TCRdb holds only in-frame clones, not every one. The data hold some 73,000 clones, with 86% observed a single time. The specimen was peripheral blood. These receptors all come from a man older than 75 with COVID-19, enrolled during active disease.

The chain combines TRBV7-8 with TRBJ1-1; D is possibly TRBD1 (5 bases). Germline assignment: CDR1 SGHVS and CDR2 FQNEAQ. The CDR3 has 14 amino acids. Trimming took 5 bases from V and 3 from J, leaving 13 bases between them. The CDR3, as DNA: TGTGCCAGCAGCACCGACAGCCCCGACACTGAAGCTTTCTTT. Translated, it gives CASSTDSPDTEAFF.

The rearrangement joins TRBV18 to TRBJ2-5, with 7 positions matching TRBD1. Germline CDR1 and CDR2: KGHSH and LQKENI. This CDR3 is built from 13 residues. The ends lost 3 bases at V and 5 bases at J; junction bases unmatched: 3. The CDR3 nucleotides are TGTGCCAGCTCACCGACAGGGCTGGAGACCCAGTACTTC. Translated, it gives CASSPTGLETQYF.

This rearrangement joins TRBV12-1 to TRBJ2-1; the table's D call of TRBD2 was not tested on the DNA. TRBV12-1 is a known pseudogene. There are 17 residues in the CDR3. The CDR3 coding sequence is TGTGCCAGCAGCTTTTCTTGGACTAGCGGGGCTTACAATGAGCAGTTCTTC. Amino acids: CASSFSWTSGAYNEQFF.

This chain links TRBV18 with TRBJ1-5; D is ambiguous. The germline V gene has CDR1 KGHSH and CDR2 LQKENI. CDR3 length: 14 residues. Trimming removed 1 base from V and 5 bases from J, with 9 bases in between. The CDR3 loop is CASSPQEVDQPQHF. The CDR3 nucleotides are TGTGCCAGCTCACCACAAGAGGTGGATCAGCCCCAGCATTTT.

The gene calls are TRBV5-6 and TRBJ1-4, with 8 bases that match TRBD1. Germline trimming cut 1 base from V and 6 bases from J; bases unmatched to any gene: 5. The CDR3 spans 15 residues. Germline CDR1 SGHDT, CDR2 YYEEEE. The CDR3 is CASSLWQGAHEKLFF. CDR3 bases: TGTGCCAGCAGCTTGTGGCAGGGGGCGCATGAAAAACTGTTTTTT.

This rearrangement joins TRBV12-3 or TRBV12-4 to TRBJ1-2; tentative D call: TRBD1 (5 bases). V was clipped by 6 bases and J by 4 bases, with 12 bases between them. The CDR3 totals 13 residues. CDR3 in DNA: TGTGCCAGCAGGTCGCAGGGAAGCTATGGCTACACCTTC. Translating gives CASRSQGSYGYTF.

V gene TRBV11-2 combines with J gene TRBJ1-6, with 7 positions matching TRBD1. Germline CDR1 SGHAT, CDR2 FQNNGV. The J segment lost 10 bases and the V segment lost 5 bases, leaving 8 bases of the junction unmatched. CDR3 length: 14 amino acids. The CDR3 DNA follows: TGTGCCAGCAGCCTAAGACAGGGACAATCACCCCTCCACTTT. Encoded protein: CASSLRQGQSPLHF.

The J gene is TRBJ2-7, the V gene TRBV7-8; TRBD2 aligns across 13 bases. The CDR3 runs to 18 residues. V dropped 5 bases and J dropped 5; count of bases not matched to a gene: 15. CDR1 and CDR2 from the germline V gene are SGHVS and FQNEAQ. The CDR3 DNA reads as TGTGCCAGCAGCCTCAGGGGGCCTGGACTAGCGGGGGTCGACGAGCAGTACTTC. Its protein is CASSLRGPGLAGVDEQYF.

V is TRBV7-9 and J is TRBJ1-2; D is ambiguous. The ends were cut back, 4 bases at V and 8 bases at J, with 14 bases in the middle. Germline CDR1 and CDR2: SEHNR and FQNEAQ (reference sequence). This CDR3 spans 13 amino acids. The CDR3 DNA follows: TGTGCCAGCAGCTCCCGGCGGGCTACGGGCTACACCTTC. This translates into CASSSRRATGYTF.

This clone has only one observation. The chain recombines TRBV13 with TRBJ1-6; D gene uncertain. This CDR3 is built from 16 residues. V dropped 5 bases and J dropped 5 bases, with 16 bases sitting between them. CDR1 is PRHDT and CDR2 is FYEKMQ in the germline V gene (reference sequence). As DNA, the CDR3 is TGTGCCAGCAGCCCCCGACTCACGGAAGATAATTCACCCCTCCACTTT. Protein product: CASSPRLTEDNSPLHF.

In DNA form, the CDR3 reads TGCGCCAGCAGTGAGGAATACCGGGGAATCGGTTATACGCAGTATTTT. Translating gives CASSEEYRGIGYTQYF. The rearrangement links TRBV4-3 to TRBJ2-3, with a tentative D call TRBD2 (5 bases). The CDR3 has 16 amino acids. V lost 6 bases, J lost 7 bases, and 23 bases lay in between. From germline, CDR1 is LGHNA and CDR2 YSLEER.

The genes are TRBV7-9 and TRBJ1-4; TRBD1 might be the D (5 bases). The CDR3 length is 14 residues. V lost 5 bases, J lost 5 bases, and 12 bases lay in between. CDR1 and CDR2 (germline): SEHNR, FQNEAQ (reference sequence). The CDR3 spells CASSPRGRNEKLFF. CDR3 nucleotides: TGTGCCAGCAGCCCGCGGGGACGGAATGAAAAACTGTTTTTT.

CDR3 nucleotides: TGTGCCAGCCGCAGGGGAAGGGAAAAACTGTTTTTT. This codes for CASRRGREKLFF. The rearrangement joins TRBV6-5 to TRBJ1-4; D perhaps matches TRBD1 (6 bases). The CDR3 sequence is 12 residues long. Trimming pared 8 bases from V and 8 bases from J, leaving 12 bases between. Germline values: CDR1 MNHEY, CDR2 SVGAGI.

The V gene is TRBV5-1, the J gene TRBJ1-4, with 8 nucleotides matching TRBD1. Germline V gene data show CDR1 as SGHRS and CDR2 as YFSETQ. With 5 bases clipped from V and 4 bases from J, the junction kept 4 bases outside the gene matches. The CDR3 contains 14 residues. In DNA form, the CDR3 reads TGCGCCAGCAGAGAGGACAGGGTTAATGAAAAACTGTTTTTT. Translated, it gives CASREDRVNEKLFF.

The chain recombines TRBV19 with TRBJ1-2; D ambiguous. V lost 2 bases, J lost 7 bases, and 8 bases lay in between. The CDR3 sequence is 12 residues long. CDR1 is LNHDA, CDR2 SQIVND, per germline (reference sequence). In nucleotides, the CDR3 is TGTGCCAGTAGTATACAACGGGGTGGCTACACCTTC. Residues: CASSIQRGGYTF.

The chain combines TRBV28 with TRBJ1-5, with D possibly TRBD1 on 5 matching bases. The germline gives CDR1 MDHEN, CDR2 SYDVKM. V lost 5 bases and J 1 base, leaving 9 bases between the germline ends. This CDR3 contains 14 residues. CDR3 amino acids: CASSRTFSNQPQHF. CDR3 nucleotide sequence: TGTGCCAGCAGTCGGACATTCAGCAATCAGCCCCAGCATTTT. The complete variable domain, with remaining parts taken from reference TRBV28 and TRBJ1-5, reads DVKVTQSSRYLVKRTGEKVFLECVQDMDHENMFWYRQDPGLGLRLIYFSYDVKMKEKGDIPEGYSVSREKKERFSLILESASTNQTSMYLCASSRTFSNQPQHFGDGTRLSIL.

The chain combines TRBV5-6 with TRBJ1-1, with D unresolved. V lost 0 bases and J 4 bases, leaving 4 bases between the germline ends. The CDR3 is 12 residues long. Germline CDR1 is SGHDT and CDR2 is YYEEEE. The DNA for the CDR3 is TGTGCCAGCAGCTTGGTTAGCACTGAAGCTTTCTTT. Its translation: CASSLVSTEAFF.

There are a few counts of this clone. V is TRBV11-3 and J is TRBJ2-6; D is perhaps TRBD1 (6 bases). CDR1 is SGHNT and CDR2 is YENEEA in the germline V gene. Between the trimmed V and J ends, which lost 5 bases and 2 bases, there was a span of 10 bases. The CDR3 totals 15 residues. The CDR3 region is CASSRNRAGANVLTF. CDR3 in DNA: TGTGCCAGCAGCCGAAACAGGGCTGGGGCCAACGTCCTGACTTTC.

CDR3 sequence reads: CASSQTTGNTEAFF. The CDR3 DNA reads TGTGCCAGCAGTCAGACGACAGGTAACACTGAAGCTTTCTTT. The chain combines TRBV9 with TRBJ1-1; D is possibly TRBD1 (6 bases). With 5 bases removed from V and 2 bases from J, the gap between germline ends came to 13 bases. Germline V lookup: CDR1 SGDLS, CDR2 YYNGEE. The CDR3 contains 14 residues.

The CDR3 DNA reads TGTGCCAGCAGTGAACTTGCAGGGGGTAATGAAAAACTGTTTTTT. Its translation: CASSELAGGNEKLFF. V is TRBV2 and J is TRBJ1-4, with 7 bases lining up with TRBD1. The junction had 4 bases not matched to a gene; V was cut back by 2 bases and J by 4 bases. Germline CDR1 reads SNHLY; CDR2 reads FYNNEI. CDR3 length: 15 amino acids.

The chain has TRBV14 and TRBJ2-7, with TRBD2 identical over 9 bases. The CDR3 is made up of 15 amino acids. J gave up 2 bases and V 4 bases, and 6 bases lay outside the gene matches. The germline CDR1 and CDR2 sequences are SGHDN and FVKESK. The chain's CDR3 is CASSLTSGAAYEQYF. The CDR3 DNA is TGTGCCAGCAGCCTGACTAGCGGCGCAGCCTACGAGCAGTACTTC.

The V call is TRBV6-4, the J call TRBJ2-1, with 15 positions matching TRBD2. Per the germline V gene, CDR1 is MRHNA and CDR2 is SNTAGT. The length of the CDR3 is 15 residues. Germline trimming cut 8 bases from V and 7 bases from J; bases unmatched to any gene: 6. The CDR3 DNA follows: TGTGCCAGCCTCTCAGGGACTAGCGGGGGGAATGAGCAGTTCTTC. It codes for CASLSGTSGGNEQFF.

The chain uses TRBV18 and TRBJ2-3, with TRBD1 matching 12 bases. V gave up 6 bases and J gave up 10 bases; unmatched junction bases: 8. The V gene's germline CDR1 is KGHSH and CDR2 LQKENI. The CDR3 spans 14 residues. The chain's CDR3 is CASSSTGTGGSQYF. The CDR3 nucleotides are TGTGCCAGCTCGAGTACCGGGACAGGGGGCTCGCAGTATTTT.